One T cell receptor beta chain is described in this entry. This clonotype was recorded at least ten times. No cognate antigen has been identified for it. No base-level quality is on record; no much larger clone is a single base apart. This record belongs to a study of esophageal squamous cell carcinoma under preoperative chemotherapy (dated 2018 in TCRdb). About the investigation overall: Both tumor-infiltrating lymphocytes and peripheral blood T cells had their TCR repertoires profiled in the study. The effects of paclitaxel-nedaplatin chemotherapy on T-cell receptor repertoires in patients with esophageal squamous cell carcinoma were assessed. The cohort comprised roughly five patients with primary esophageal squamous cell carcinoma. Repertoires from samples taken before paclitaxel-nedaplatin therapy were compared with repertoires from samples taken after paclitaxel-nedaplatin therapy. Paper-wide results and their limitations: Immediate and substantial changes in clonotype frequency were induced by paclitaxel-nedaplatin therapy, and contraction rather than amplification was more likely to be observed among abundant clones. Tumor-infiltrating lymphocytes after treatment appeared to come partly from peripheral T cells migrating into the tumor, rather than solely from local clonal changes. The analysis included only four to six patients with esophageal squamous cell carcinoma, making the cohort small. After chemotherapy, TCR diversity rose significantly in peripheral T cells, but this increase was not seen in tumor-infiltrating lymphocytes.

Libraries were built with PCR. Instrument on record: HiSeq X Ten. High-throughput sequencing was used to characterize TCR repertoires. TCRdb redid the processing of the public reads, applying fastp at Q25 and MiXCR, and retained in-frame beta chains. One record per CDR3 amino acid sequence lists the most common genes and DNA. The sample includes about 30,000 distinct CDR3 sequences, with 49% observed a single time. Jointly, the top ten make up 9.5% to 15% of the sample. V is shortened by 7 bases, J by 3 bases, and the region joining them spans 10 bases. CDR1 and CDR2 are drawn from the germline V gene: MGHDK, SYGVNS. CDR3 length: 12 amino acids, cysteine to phenylalanine. Left in the record is the CDR3 DNA by itself, 36 bases read in frame from the first base. The time point label, read with the paper, signifies: before preoperative PTX-NDP chemotherapy. Before surgery, patients were given paclitaxel-nedaplatin as preoperative chemotherapy.

This TCR came from a human donor with esophageal squamous cell carcinoma. The donor label of this sample is uncertain. Sample acquisition took place from a patient given preoperative chemotherapy. The chain is encoded by TRBV25-1 joined to TRBJ2-7, with the identity of the D gene unclear. Here is the DNA: TGTGCCAGCACGGCGGACGGCTACGAGCAGTACTTC. This sequence encodes CASTADGYEQYF.